This T cell receptor beta chain was sequenced during a study of CD8 T cells in Susac syndrome. With random hexamers, roughly 0.45 to 1 ug RNA was reverse transcribed. TCRdb re-called the immunoSEQ multiplex PCR reads with MiXCR, one entry per CDR3 protein. Counted here are under 550,000 distinct CDR3 sequences, approximately 85% occurring once; the ten biggest clones make up approximately 0.12%. TEMRA cells underwent FACS enrichment and CD8+ and CD4+ T cells underwent negative isolation. Germline loops: CDR1 SGHVS, CDR2 FQNEAQ. CDR3 length: 16 amino acids. V shed 4 bases and J shed 2 bases, with 18 bases lying between them.

The specimen sequenced was CD8+ T cells from PBMCs. The chain links TRBV7-8 to TRBJ2-7; no reliable D call. The source of this sequence is a human donor with multiple sclerosis. The CDR3 DNA is TGTGCCAGCAGCTCTTCTGGGCAGGCCGCACCCTACGAGCAGTACTTC. This translates into CASSSSGQAAPYEQYF.